Listed below are T cell receptor beta chains from one sample, sequenced in a study of cytomegalovirus exposure and HLA in healthy donors. Here immunoSEQ multiplex PCR was the method, and the copy in TCRdb shows in-frame clones only, minus some. This sample has roughly 120,000 clones; roughly 94% occur once, and the top ten carry 1% to 1.5%. The sequenced material came from PBMCs. These receptors originate from a woman between 18 and 29 years old in good health and CMV-seronegative. CDR3s include the opening cysteine and the closing phenylalanine or tryptophan. Each record gives: clone size, D gene, V gene, J gene, CDR3 protein, CDR3 DNA. The D gene is left open where the match is weak. Clone size is given for some rows only: seen once, a few or many times, or a class if the clone is expanded.

abundance: -; d_gene: -; v_gene: TRBV30; j_gene: TRBJ1-5; CDR3aa: CAWNPGADQPQHF; CDR3nt: TGTGCCTGGAATCCCGGAGCCGATCAGCCCCAGCATTTT
abundance: -; d_gene: -; v_gene: TRBV28; j_gene: TRBJ2-7; CDR3aa: CASSFDPGAYEQYF; CDR3nt: TGTGCCAGCAGTTTCGATCCGGGGGCCTACGAGCAGTACTTC
abundance: once; d_gene: -; v_gene: TRBV27; j_gene: TRBJ2-7; CDR3aa: CASSMIFRVTAPYEQYF; CDR3nt: TGTGCCAGCAGTATGATATTTAGAGTCACCGCCCCCTACGAGCAGTACTTC
abundance: -; d_gene: -; v_gene: TRBV14; j_gene: TRBJ2-1; CDR3aa: CASAHTEGVRDNEQFF; CDR3nt: TGTGCCAGTGCCCACACTGAGGGAGTGAGGGACAATGAGCAGTTCTTC
abundance: once; d_gene: TRBD2; v_gene: TRBV6-1; j_gene: TRBJ2-1; CDR3aa: CASSGRREGPYNEQFF; CDR3nt: TGTGCCAGCAGTGGCCGACGGGAGGGCCCCTACAATGAGCAGTTCTTC
abundance: -; d_gene: TRBD2; v_gene: TRBV2; j_gene: TRBJ2-1; CDR3aa: CASSELAETSPGNEQFF; CDR3nt: TGTGCCAGCAGTGAATTGGCGGAGACTAGCCCAGGGAATGAGCAGTTCTTC
abundance: once; d_gene: TRBD1; v_gene: TRBV4-1; j_gene: TRBJ1-4; CDR3aa: CASSPEDRAGGEKLFF; CDR3nt: TGCGCCAGCAGCCCGGAAGACAGGGCAGGTGGTGAAAAACTGTTTTTT
abundance: -; d_gene: TRBD1; v_gene: TRBV27; j_gene: TRBJ1-4; CDR3aa: CASGTGFTNEKLFF; CDR3nt: TGTGCCAGCGGGACAGGGTTCACGAATGAAAAACTGTTTTTT
abundance: once; d_gene: -; v_gene: TRBV15; j_gene: TRBJ2-1; CDR3aa: CATSREGGRVVDEQFF; CDR3nt: TGTGCCACCAGCAGAGAGGGGGGGCGCGTCGTCGATGAGCAGTTCTTC
abundance: -; d_gene: TRBD1; v_gene: TRBV5-6; j_gene: TRBJ1-2; CDR3aa: CASSDRDSVYYGYTF; CDR3nt: TGTGCCAGCAGCGACCGGGACAGCGTATACTATGGCTACACCTTC
abundance: -; d_gene: TRBD2; v_gene: TRBV23-1; j_gene: TRBJ2-3; CDR3aa: CASSPPSGENTDTQYF; CDR3nt: TGCGCCAGCAGTCCGCCTAGCGGAGAAAACACAGATACGCAGTATTTT
abundance: -; d_gene: -; v_gene: TRBV6-1; j_gene: TRBJ1-5; CDR3aa: CASSDIQPQHF; CDR3nt: TGTGCCAGCAGTGATATTCAGCCCCAGCATTTT
abundance: -; d_gene: TRBD1; v_gene: TRBV5-1; j_gene: TRBJ2-1; CDR3aa: CASSLQGANNEQFF; CDR3nt: TGCGCCAGCAGCCTACAGGGGGCTAACAATGAGCAGTTCTTC
abundance: -; d_gene: -; v_gene: TRBV15; j_gene: TRBJ1-1; CDR3aa: CATSRDYGSTEAFF; CDR3nt: TGTGCCACCAGCAGAGATTATGGGAGCACTGAAGCTTTCTTT
abundance: -; d_gene: -; v_gene: TRBV4-1; j_gene: TRBJ2-1; CDR3aa: CASSHGIVDEQFF; CDR3nt: TGCGCCAGCAGCCACGGGATAGTCGATGAGCAGTTCTTC
abundance: once; d_gene: -; v_gene: TRBV28; j_gene: TRBJ1-5; CDR3aa: CASSLVLSENQPQHF; CDR3nt: TGTGCCAGCAGTTTGGTTTTGTCAGAAAATCAGCCCCAGCATTTT
abundance: -; d_gene: -; v_gene: TRBV27; j_gene: TRBJ2-7; CDR3aa: CASSGPGDGAYEQYF; CDR3nt: TGTGCCAGCAGCGGCCCAGGGGACGGAGCCTACGAGCAGTACTTC
abundance: -; d_gene: -; v_gene: TRBV7-2; j_gene: TRBJ1-1; CDR3aa: CASSFSSEAFF; CDR3nt: TGTGCCAGCAGCTTTAGCTCTGAAGCTTTCTTT
abundance: -; d_gene: TRBD1; v_gene: TRBV6-1; j_gene: TRBJ2-1; CDR3aa: CASSQDRGNEQFF; CDR3nt: TGTGCCAGCAGTCAGGACAGGGGGAATGAGCAGTTCTTC
abundance: few; d_gene: -; v_gene: TRBV5-1; j_gene: TRBJ2-7; CDR3aa: CASSINYEQYF; CDR3nt: TGCGCCAGCAGCATAAACTACGAGCAGTACTTC
abundance: -; d_gene: -; v_gene: TRBV30; j_gene: TRBJ2-3; CDR3aa: CAWSPGSSTDTQYF; CDR3nt: TGTGCCTGGAGCCCGGGATCGAGCACAGATACGCAGTATTTT
abundance: few; d_gene: TRBD2; v_gene: TRBV7-9; j_gene: TRBJ2-7; CDR3aa: CASSPRTSGYEQYF; CDR3nt: TGTGCCAGCAGCCCACGGACTAGCGGCTACGAGCAGTACTTC
abundance: -; d_gene: TRBD1; v_gene: TRBV28; j_gene: TRBJ2-5; CDR3aa: CASSPGTGTRPETQYF; CDR3nt: TGTGCCAGCAGTCCCGGGACAGGGACCCGTCCGGAGACCCAGTACTTC
abundance: once; d_gene: TRBD2; v_gene: TRBV5-1; j_gene: TRBJ2-5; CDR3aa: CASSFRTGGEETQYF; CDR3nt: TGCGCCAGCAGCTTTAGGACGGGGGGTGAAGAGACCCAGTACTTC
abundance: -; d_gene: -; v_gene: TRBV4-1; j_gene: TRBJ2-1; CDR3aa: CASSQDGGYNEQFF; CDR3nt: TGCGCCAGCAGCCAAGATGGAGGATACAATGAGCAGTTCTTC
abundance: -; d_gene: -; v_gene: TRBV6-5; j_gene: TRBJ2-1; CDR3aa: CASSYSRLVGNEQFF; CDR3nt: TGTGCCAGCAGTTATTCAAGACTAGTAGGGAATGAGCAGTTCTTC
abundance: -; d_gene: TRBD1; v_gene: TRBV30; j_gene: TRBJ1-3; CDR3aa: CAFSPGGSGNTIYF; CDR3nt: TGTGCCTTTTCACCAGGGGGCTCTGGAAACACCATATATTTT
abundance: -; d_gene: -; v_gene: TRBV4-1; j_gene: TRBJ1-1; CDR3aa: CASSQEPSPGAASEAFF; CDR3nt: TGCGCCAGCAGCCAAGAACCTAGTCCAGGGGCAGCCTCTGAAGCTTTCTTT
abundance: once; d_gene: -; v_gene: TRBV5-6; j_gene: TRBJ2-7; CDR3aa: CASRLRNGYEQYF; CDR3nt: TGTGCCAGCAGACTCCGAAACGGGTACGAGCAGTACTTC
abundance: few; d_gene: -; v_gene: TRBV28; j_gene: TRBJ2-3; CDR3aa: CASRDGTDNTDTQYF; CDR3nt: TGTGCCAGCAGGGACGGGACTGATAACACAGATACGCAGTATTTT
abundance: -; d_gene: TRBD2; v_gene: TRBV27; j_gene: TRBJ2-1; CDR3aa: CASSLAGLAGEGNEQFF; CDR3nt: TGTGCCAGCAGTTTAGCGGGACTAGCGGGAGAAGGCAATGAGCAGTTCTTC
abundance: -; d_gene: TRBD2; v_gene: TRBV28; j_gene: TRBJ2-3; CDR3aa: CASSFTSGRLGTDTQYF; CDR3nt: TGTGCCAGCAGTTTCACTAGCGGGAGATTGGGCACAGATACGCAGTATTTT
abundance: -; d_gene: TRBD1; v_gene: TRBV15; j_gene: TRBJ2-2; CDR3aa: CATSRRDRPANTGELFF; CDR3nt: TGTGCCACCAGCAGACGGGACAGGCCCGCGAACACCGGGGAGCTGTTTTTT